What follows are 23 T cell receptor beta chains derived from one specimen sequenced in a study of T-cell reconstitution after alpha-beta-depleted transplantation in children. Preparation of the TCRbeta library used unique molecular identifiers. TCRdb passed the PCR reads through MiXCR, listing each CDR3 protein once. This sample has 55,000 to 65,000 distinct CDR3 sequences, with approximately 46% found just once. The starting material was PBMCs, mostly from graft donor cells, obtained 360 days after TCRalphabeta/CD19-depleted stem cell transplant. These receptors were collected from a male patient between 10 and 17 years old who had a stem cell transplant for acute lymphoblastic leukemia, so the T cells may come from the graft donor.

The chain carries TRBV6-1 and TRBJ2-7, with a weak D call TRBD2 (5 bases). The CDR3 contains 11 residues. CDR1 MNHNS and CDR2 SASEGT come from the germline V gene. With 6 bases removed from V and 7 bases from J, the gap between germline ends came to 10 bases. CDR3 in amino acids: CASRVTGEQYF. Here the CDR3 DNA reads TGTGCCAGCAGGGTAACGGGAGAGCAGTACTTC.

This clonotype turned up a few times. J is TRBJ2-1 and V is TRBV9, with 7 nucleotides matching TRBD1. V shed 5 bases and J 3 bases; nucleotides not matched to a gene: 5. This CDR3 is built from 14 residues. Germline V gene sequence: CDR1 SGDLS, CDR2 YYNGEE. As DNA, the CDR3 is TGTGCCAGCAGTCAAGGGACAGTCTACAATGAGCAGTTCTTC. Translation gives CASSQGTVYNEQFF.

This chain connects TRBV18 to TRBJ2-7; D is perhaps TRBD1 or TRBD2 (5 bases each). CDR3 length: 16 residues. Germline lookup yields CDR1 KGHSH and CDR2 LQKENI. V was pared by 3 bases and J by 5 bases, with 20 bases between. The CDR3 spells CASSPKPGPEPHEQYF. The DNA for the CDR3 is TGTGCCAGCTCACCCAAGCCGGGACCCGAGCCCCACGAGCAGTACTTC.

This clonotype came up a few times. The genes are TRBV28 and TRBJ1-1; D is undetermined. V lost 1 base and J 4 bases, leaving 7 bases between the germline ends. The CDR3 spans 13 residues. The germline gives CDR1 MDHEN, CDR2 SYDVKM. CDR3 region: CASSLYSGTEAFF. CDR3 in DNA: TGTGCCAGCAGTTTATACTCGGGCACTGAAGCTTTCTTT.

The chain links TRBV4-2 to TRBJ2-1; TRBD2 aligns across 13 bases. CDR1 LGHNA and CDR2 YNFKEQ come from the germline V gene. This CDR3 is built from 16 residues. The V segment lost 2 bases and the J segment 8 bases; nucleotides outside the gene matches: 6. Written as DNA, the CDR3 is TGTGCCAGCAGCCAACCGACTAGCGGGAGGACGGATGAGCAGTTCTTC. It specifies CASSQPTSGRTDEQFF.

The rearrangement links TRBV2 to TRBJ2-3, with D possibly being TRBD1 (6 bases). CDR1 is SNHLY, CDR2 FYNNEI, per germline. Trimming took 4 bases from V and 4 from J, leaving 9 bases between them. The length of the CDR3 is 13 residues. CDR3 sequence (DNA): TGTGCCAGCAGTGGGACAGCTGCAGATACGCAGTATTTT. Its translation is CASSGTAADTQYF.

CDR3 in amino acids: CASSGGGDTEAFF. CDR3 coding DNA: TGTGCCAGCAGCGGGGGAGGGGACACTGAAGCTTTCTTT. This chain uses TRBV12-3 or TRBV12-4 with TRBJ1-1, with a weak D call TRBD1 (5 bases). V was clipped by 6 bases and J by 3 bases, with 11 bases between them. The CDR3 contains 13 residues.

The rearrangement links TRBV3-1 to TRBJ2-7; unclear D gene. Germline values: CDR1 LGHDT, CDR2 YNNKEL (reference sequence). With 1 base removed from V and 5 bases from J, the gap between germline ends came to 9 bases. CDR3 length: 13 residues. Written as DNA, the CDR3 is TGTGCCAGCAGCCAAGGGGGAAGGAACGAGCAGTACTTC. Its protein is CASSQGGRNEQYF.

This clonotype has more than one count but fewer than ten. The J gene is TRBJ2-3, the V gene TRBV7-2; D is unclear. Per germline, CDR1 SGHTA and CDR2 FQGNSA. The CDR3 contains 12 residues. Trimming took 6 bases from V and 2 from J, leaving 6 bases between them. This chain's CDR3 is CASSQYTDTQYF. The CDR3 nucleotides are TGTGCCAGCAGTCAATACACAGATACGCAGTATTTT.

This clonotype showed up just a few times. The chain carries TRBV12-3 or TRBV12-4 and TRBJ2-3; 8 bases align to TRBD1. This CDR3 spans 15 amino acids. V lost 7 bases to trimming and J lost 0 bases; unmatched junction nucleotides: 6. The CDR3: CASTKGQGSTDTQYF. The CDR3 DNA reads TGTGCCAGCACCAAAGGACAGGGTAGCACAGATACGCAGTATTTT.

The V and J genes are TRBV12-3 or TRBV12-4 and TRBJ2-7; D perhaps matches TRBD1 (6 bases). Trimming took 6 bases from V and 2 from J, leaving 11 bases between them. CDR3 length: 13 residues. The CDR3, as DNA: TGTGCCAGCAGCCACGGACAGCCCTACGAGCAGTACTTC. Its protein product is CASSHGQPYEQYF.

The chain uses TRBV2 and TRBJ2-1; 9 bases fit TRBD2. V trimming: 6 bases; J trimming: 0 bases; junction bases outside the gene matches: 9. Per the germline V gene, CDR1 is SNHLY and CDR2 is FYNNEI. The CDR3 spans 17 residues. CDR3 region: CASRDTSGPSSYNEQFF. DNA of the CDR3: TGTGCCAGCAGAGATACTAGCGGGCCGAGCTCCTACAATGAGCAGTTCTTC. Supplemented by reference TRBV2 and TRBJ2-1, the full variable domain reads EPEVTQTPSHQVTQMGQEVILRCVPISNHLYFYWYRQILGQKVEFLVSFYNNEISEKSEIFDDQFSVERPDGSNFTLKIRSTKLEDSAMYFCASRDTSGPSSYNEQFFGPGTRLTVL.

V gene TRBV27 combines with J gene TRBJ2-4; no firm D call. With 0 bases removed from V and 1 base from J, the gap between germline ends came to 10 bases. From germline, CDR1 is MNHEY and CDR2 SMNVEV (reference sequence). This CDR3 is built from 16 residues. CDR3 amino acids: CASSLSSWWAKNIQYF. The CDR3 nucleotides read TGTGCCAGCAGTTTATCGAGCTGGTGGGCCAAAAACATTCAGTACTTC.

The chain employs TRBV9 and TRBJ2-7, with TRBD1 matching over 7 bases. Germline V gene sequence: CDR1 SGDLS, CDR2 YYNGEE. This CDR3 has 14 amino acids. Unmatched junction bases numbered 4, after V lost 4 bases and J lost 0 bases. CDR3 nucleotide sequence: TGTGCCAGCAGCCTGGGACAGACCTCCTACGAGCAGTACTTC. Residues: CASSLGQTSYEQYF.

The CDR3 here is CASSVYTPGNTEAFF. CDR3 bases: TGTGCCAGCAGCGTTTATACACCAGGGAACACTGAAGCTTTCTTT. V is TRBV2 and J is TRBJ1-1, with D hard to call. V lost 6 bases and J 1 base, leaving 15 bases between the germline ends. Germline V lookup: CDR1 SNHLY, CDR2 FYNNEI. The length of the CDR3 is 15 residues.

The J gene is TRBJ1-3, the V gene TRBV12-3 or TRBV12-4, with 7 bases fitting TRBD1. This CDR3 contains 13 residues. V was clipped by 10 bases and J by 2 bases; unmatched bases: 5. CDR3 coding DNA: TGTGCCATCACGACAGGGCCTGGAAACACCATATATTTT. Amino acid sequence: CAITTGPGNTIYF.

This sequence joins TRBV6-5 and TRBJ2-5; 7 bases line up with TRBD2. In germline, CDR1 is MNHEY, CDR2 SVGAGI. V shed 0 bases, J shed 3 bases, and the junction held 7 bases outside the gene matches. The CDR3 spans 16 residues. This CDR3 is CASSYSITGGEETQYF. DNA for the CDR3: TGTGCCAGCAGTTACTCGATAACGGGGGGAGAAGAGACCCAGTACTTC.

This clonotype was seen once. This chain uses TRBV7-6 with TRBJ2-3, with TRBD1 as a possible D gene (6 bases). Germline V gene data show CDR1 as SGHVS and CDR2 as FNYEAQ. CDR3 length equals 17 residues. V was pared by 6 bases and J by 0 bases, with 19 bases between. The CDR3 sequence is CASSSASTGSSTDTQYF. CDR3 nucleotide sequence: TGTGCCAGCAGTTCCGCGTCGACAGGCTCTAGCACAGATACGCAGTATTTT. The full variable domain, completed using reference TRBV7-6 and TRBJ2-3, is GAGVSQSPRYKVTKRGQDVALRCDPISGHVSLYWYRQALGQGPEFLTYFNYEAQQDKSGLPNDRFSAERPEGSISTLTIQRTEQRDSAMYRCASSSASTGSSTDTQYFGPGTRLTVL.

There are a few counts of this clonotype. The DNA for the CDR3 is TGCAGTGCTAGGGGTTCCCAGGGCCCTGTGGAGACCCAGTACTTC. It specifies CSARGSQGPVETQYF. The rearrangement uses TRBV20-1 and TRBJ2-5; tentative D call: TRBD1 (5 bases). Trimming stripped 3 bases from V and 5 bases from J, with 19 bases between. The germline V gene encodes CDR1 DFQATT and CDR2 SNEGSKA (reference sequence). The CDR3 runs to 15 residues.

This chain links TRBV6-5 with TRBJ2-5; D is perhaps TRBD2 (6 bases). CDR1 MNHEY and CDR2 SVGAGI come from the germline V gene. CDR3 length equals 15 residues. V was cut by 2 bases and J by 2 bases, with 12 bases left in between. CDR3 protein: CASSYVGGTQETQYF. The DNA of the CDR3 is TGTGCCAGCAGTTACGTTGGAGGGACTCAAGAGACCCAGTACTTC.

The CDR3 sequence: CASSQVGGVAFNEQFF. DNA of the CDR3: TGTGCCAGCAGCCAAGTGGGCGGGGTAGCTTTCAATGAGCAGTTCTTC. V usage is TRBV3-1 and J usage is TRBJ2-1; TRBD2 might be the D (6 bases). The CDR3 has 16 residues. V lost 1 base and J 6 bases, leaving 16 bases between the germline ends. Germline lookup yields CDR1 LGHDT and CDR2 YNNKEL (reference sequence).

This clonotype was picked up one time. The chain carries TRBV4-3 and TRBJ2-7; D is unresolved. The germline V gene encodes CDR1 LGHNA and CDR2 YSLEER. Trimming removed 1 base at V and 0 bases at J, with 7 bases between. The CDR3 loop spans 14 amino acids. The CDR3 bases are TGCGCCAGCAGCCAAGCCCGGGTCTCCTACGAGCAGTACTTC. This sequence encodes CASSQARVSYEQYF.

This chain links TRBV7-6 with TRBJ2-3; D unclear. The CDR3 consists of 12 residues. V lost 5 bases and J 6 bases, leaving 9 bases between the germline ends. Per the germline V gene, CDR1 is SGHVS and CDR2 is FNYEAQ. CDR3 protein: CASSPLVDTQYF. The CDR3 region has the DNA TGTGCCAGCAGCCCATTAGTGGATACGCAGTATTTT. The complete variable domain, with remaining parts taken from reference TRBV7-6 and TRBJ2-3, reads GAGVSQSPRYKVTKRGQDVALRCDPISGHVSLYWYRQALGQGPEFLTYFNYEAQQDKSGLPNDRFSAERPEGSISTLTIQRTEQRDSAMYRCASSPLVDTQYFGPGTRLTVL.